This T cell receptor beta chain was captured by sequencing in a study of radiotherapy plus CTLA-4 blockade in lung cancer. The data were produced by immunoSEQ multiplex PCR, yet TCRdb's version contains in-frame clones alone and is incomplete. Seen here are tens of thousands of clones, 78% observed once, and the top ten hold 3% to 5%. V lost 5 bases and J 7 bases, leaving 20 bases between the germline ends. This CDR3 is 15 amino acids long. The germline gives CDR1 SEHNR, CDR2 FQNEAQ (reference sequence). The specimen was peripheral blood, collected from a patient treated with radiotherapy plus ipilimumab. This receptor was taken from a human donor with non-small cell lung cancer who had a partial response to radiotherapy plus ipilimumab. Some clones in this sample may be carry-over from other donors' samples. The genes are TRBV7-9 and TRBJ2-5; tentative D call: TRBD1 (6 bases). The CDR3 sequence is CASSLLDSGMGTQYF. In nucleotides, the CDR3 is TGTGCCAGCAGCCTTTTGGACAGCGGAATGGGGACCCAGTACTTC. The whole variable domain, filled in from reference TRBV7-9 and TRBJ2-5, reads DTGVSQNPRHKITKRGQNVTFRCDPISEHNRLYWYRQTLGQGPEFLTYFQNEAQLEKSRLLSDRFSAERPKGSFSTLEIQRTEQGDSAMYLCASSLLDSGMGTQYFGPGTRLLVL.